This T cell receptor beta chain was retrieved from a study of T cell changes during pregnancy in multiple sclerosis. The method was immunoSEQ multiplex PCR; TCRdb's version includes in-frame clones alone and lacks a portion of them. The sample holds roughly 110,000 clones, under 95% seen once. This CDR3 has 15 residues. Germline values: CDR1 SGDLS, CDR2 YYNGEE. The V end was cut by 0 bases, the J end by 11 bases, with 20 bases between. Sequencing was performed on peripheral blood, taken in the third trimester of pregnancy. The chain has TRBV9 and TRBJ1-1; possible D gene TRBD1, 5 bases. The sequence derives from a female donor in good health, enrolled as a control in a pregnancy study. The CDR3 here is CASSVDGGRDGRAFF. The CDR3 DNA reads as TGTGCCAGCAGCGTAGATGGGGGAAGGGACGGGAGGGCTTTCTTT.